This T cell receptor (beta chain) was captured by sequencing in a study of blood T cell repertoires in COVID-19. Study information: PBMCs, B-cell-depleted T cells, or T cells were the source of the cDNA or gDNA that made up the material.

Seattle patients were enrolled during active infection and followed longitudinally. CDR1 and CDR2 from the germline V gene are SGHDT and YYEEEE. The V end was cut by 6 bases, the J end by 6 bases, with 18 bases between. This CDR3 has 15 residues. Study processing details: Amplification from reference gene primers served as the basis for estimated nucleated cell counts. The assay was immunoSEQ multiplex PCR, and TCRdb's table has in-frame clones only and misses some. V, J and clone size are taken as reported in that table, and D and trimming were inferred from the DNA itself. The data contain some 290,000 clones, 75% to 90% of them singletons.

The sequenced sample was peripheral blood. The clonotype comes from a woman aged 25 to 45 with COVID-19, enrolled during active disease. This chain uses TRBV5-6 with TRBJ2-2, with D maybe TRBD1 (5 bases). In DNA, the CDR3 is TGTGCCAGCATCCTTCGTCAGGGATGGGCCGGGGAGCTGTTTTTT. Encoded protein: CASILRQGWAGELFF.